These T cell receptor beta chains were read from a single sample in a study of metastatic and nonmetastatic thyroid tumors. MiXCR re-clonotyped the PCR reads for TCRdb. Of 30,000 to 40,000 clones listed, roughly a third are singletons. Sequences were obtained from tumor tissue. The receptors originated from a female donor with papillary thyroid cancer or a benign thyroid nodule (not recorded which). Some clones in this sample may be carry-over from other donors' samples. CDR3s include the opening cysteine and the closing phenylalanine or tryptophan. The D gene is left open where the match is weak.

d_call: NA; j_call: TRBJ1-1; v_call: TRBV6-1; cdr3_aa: CASSEVPWGKTEAFF
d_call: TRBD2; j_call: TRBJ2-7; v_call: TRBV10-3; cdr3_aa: CAISEGTSGSYEQYF
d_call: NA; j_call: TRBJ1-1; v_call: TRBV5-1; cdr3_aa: CASSLGSGRSTEAFF
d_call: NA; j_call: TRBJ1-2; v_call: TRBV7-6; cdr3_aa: CASSLGSGGGYTF
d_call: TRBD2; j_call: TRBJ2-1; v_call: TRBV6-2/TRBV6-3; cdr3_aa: CASSYWLGSGGYNEQFF
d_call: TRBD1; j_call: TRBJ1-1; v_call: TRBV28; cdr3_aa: CASSRDRGRTEAFF
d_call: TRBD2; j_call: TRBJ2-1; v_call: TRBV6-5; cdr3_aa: CASSMLPGGIPNNEQFF
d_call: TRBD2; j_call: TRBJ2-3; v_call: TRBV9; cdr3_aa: CASSSGTSGRATDTQYF
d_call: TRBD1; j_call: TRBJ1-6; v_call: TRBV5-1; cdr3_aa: CASSLGGQYNSPLHF
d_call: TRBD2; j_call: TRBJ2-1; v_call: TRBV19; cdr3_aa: CASSFRLAGIIKNEQFF
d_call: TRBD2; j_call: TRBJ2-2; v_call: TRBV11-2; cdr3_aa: CASSLDRGKREGRTGELFF
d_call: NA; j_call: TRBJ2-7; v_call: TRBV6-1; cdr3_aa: CASRSGPQFYEQYF
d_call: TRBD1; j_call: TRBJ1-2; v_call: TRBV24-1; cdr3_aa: CATRTAGQGSPNYGYTF
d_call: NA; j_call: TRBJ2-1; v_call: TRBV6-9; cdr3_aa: CASSYGGEQFF
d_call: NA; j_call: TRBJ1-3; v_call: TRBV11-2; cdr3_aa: CASSLNAGNTIYF
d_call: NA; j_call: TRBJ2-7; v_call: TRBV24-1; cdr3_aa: CATREAYGLYEQYF
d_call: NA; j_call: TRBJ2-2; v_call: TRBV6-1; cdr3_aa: CASRWRLNTGELFF
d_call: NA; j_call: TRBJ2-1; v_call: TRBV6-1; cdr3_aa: CASRPTVYNEQFF
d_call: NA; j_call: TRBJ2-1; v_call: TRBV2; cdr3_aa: CASSVDSSSCNEQFF
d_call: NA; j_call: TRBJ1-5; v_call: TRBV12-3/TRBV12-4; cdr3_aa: CASSPDGFNQPQHF
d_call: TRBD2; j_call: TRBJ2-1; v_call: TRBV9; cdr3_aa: CASSVDPSGSYNEQFF
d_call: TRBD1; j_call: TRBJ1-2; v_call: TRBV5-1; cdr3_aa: CASSPQGAGEGYTF
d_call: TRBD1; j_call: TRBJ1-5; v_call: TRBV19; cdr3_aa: CASSSKDRALGQPQHF
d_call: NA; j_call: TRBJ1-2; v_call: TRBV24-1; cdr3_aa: CATSEPTANYGYTF
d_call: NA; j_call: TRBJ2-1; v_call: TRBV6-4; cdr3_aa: CASSDSTTGVDEQFF
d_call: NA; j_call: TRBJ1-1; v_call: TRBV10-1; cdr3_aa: CASSEPWTPEAFF
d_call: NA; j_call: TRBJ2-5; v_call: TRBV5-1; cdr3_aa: CASSLEKRYQETQYF
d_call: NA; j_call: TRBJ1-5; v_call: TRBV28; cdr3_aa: CATRRGDRQPQHF
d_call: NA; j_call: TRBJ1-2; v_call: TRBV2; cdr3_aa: CASSEGVDYGYTF
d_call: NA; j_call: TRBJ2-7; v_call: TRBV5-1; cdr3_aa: CASSLGSGVVDEQYF
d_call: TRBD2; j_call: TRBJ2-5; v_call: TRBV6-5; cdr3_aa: CASSYSRASGTETQYF
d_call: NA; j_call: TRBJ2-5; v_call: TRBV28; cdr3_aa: CASSRTVYQETQYF
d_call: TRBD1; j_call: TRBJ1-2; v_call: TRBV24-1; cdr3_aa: CATSGGGQLPGGYTF
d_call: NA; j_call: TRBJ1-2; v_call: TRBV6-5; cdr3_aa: CASSYSFSPDYGYAF
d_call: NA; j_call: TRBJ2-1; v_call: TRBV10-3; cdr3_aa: CATTGLYNEQFF
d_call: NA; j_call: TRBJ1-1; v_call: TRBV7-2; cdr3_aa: CASSLALTGKGTEAFF
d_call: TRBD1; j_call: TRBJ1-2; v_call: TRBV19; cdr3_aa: CASSRDSNYGYTF
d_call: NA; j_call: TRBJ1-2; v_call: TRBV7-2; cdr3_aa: CASSRRDTRGYTF
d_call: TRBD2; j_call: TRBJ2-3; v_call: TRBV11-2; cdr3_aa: CASSYRTSGTDTQYF
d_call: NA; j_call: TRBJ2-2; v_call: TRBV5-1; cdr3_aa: CASSVQSGVLGGELFF
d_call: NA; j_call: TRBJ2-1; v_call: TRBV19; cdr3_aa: CASSTSGVQFF
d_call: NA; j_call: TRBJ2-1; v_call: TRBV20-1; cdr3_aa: CSASGKDSYNEQFF
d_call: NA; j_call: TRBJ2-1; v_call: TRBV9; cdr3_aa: CASSVAPRGRAANEQFF
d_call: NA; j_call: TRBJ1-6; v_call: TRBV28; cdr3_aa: CASSPPGGSPLHF
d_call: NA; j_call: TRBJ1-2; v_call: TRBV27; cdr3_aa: CARDPGGYGYTF
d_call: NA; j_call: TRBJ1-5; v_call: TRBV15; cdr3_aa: CATSRDQEGQPQHF
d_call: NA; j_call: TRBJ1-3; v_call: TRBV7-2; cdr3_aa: CASSFGFAGNTIYF
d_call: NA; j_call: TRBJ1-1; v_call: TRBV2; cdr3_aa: CASRWELNTEAFF
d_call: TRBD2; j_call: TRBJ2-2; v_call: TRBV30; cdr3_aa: CAWSVTSGRVRTGELFF